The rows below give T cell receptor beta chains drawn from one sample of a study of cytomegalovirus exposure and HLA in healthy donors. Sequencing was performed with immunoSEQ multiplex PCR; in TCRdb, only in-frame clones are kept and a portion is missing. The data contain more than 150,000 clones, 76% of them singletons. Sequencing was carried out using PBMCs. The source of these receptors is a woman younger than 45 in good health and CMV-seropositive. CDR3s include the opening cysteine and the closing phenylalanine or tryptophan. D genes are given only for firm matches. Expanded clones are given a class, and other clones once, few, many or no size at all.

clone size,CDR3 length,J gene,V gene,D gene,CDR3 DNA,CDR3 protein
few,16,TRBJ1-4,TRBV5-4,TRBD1,TGTGCCAGCAGCTTGGGCTTTGGCCAGGGGGCGGAGAAACTGTTTTTT,CASSLGFGQGAEKLFF
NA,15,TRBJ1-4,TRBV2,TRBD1,TGTGCCACCACGGACAGGGGAGCCGGTGGGGTAAAACTGTTTTTT,CATTDRGAGGVKLFF
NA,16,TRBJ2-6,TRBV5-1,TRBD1,TGCGCCAGCAGCTCGGGACAGCCCTCTGGGGCCAACGTCCTGACTTTC,CASSSGQPSGANVLTF
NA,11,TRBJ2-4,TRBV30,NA,TGTGCCTGGAACCAGGCAGGTCAGCTGTACTTC,CAWNQAGQLYF
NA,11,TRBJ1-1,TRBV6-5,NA,TGTGCCAGCAGTTCTAACACTGAAGCTTTCTTT,CASSSNTEAFF
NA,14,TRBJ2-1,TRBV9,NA,TGTGCCAGCAGCGTAGTTGGGGGGGCCAATGAGCAGTTCTTC,CASSVVGGANEQFF
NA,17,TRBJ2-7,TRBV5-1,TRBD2,TGCGCCAGCAGGACCACTAGCGGGGGGTCTTTATCCTACGAGCAGTACTTC,CASRTTSGGSLSYEQYF
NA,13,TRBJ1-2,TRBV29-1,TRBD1,TGCAGCGTAACGGGACAGGGAAACTATGGCTACACCTTC,CSVTGQGNYGYTF
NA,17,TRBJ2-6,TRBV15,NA,TGTGCCACCACCAGGGACACTGGACCCTCTGGGGCCAACGTCCTGACTTTC,CATTRDTGPSGANVLTF
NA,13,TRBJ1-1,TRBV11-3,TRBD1,TGTGCCAGCAGCTTGGACAGGCATCCGGAAGCTTTCTTT,CASSLDRHPEAFF
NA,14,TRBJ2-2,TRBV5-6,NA,TGTGCCAGCAGCGGGGACATATCGGGCGGGGAGCTGTTTTTT,CASSGDISGGELFF
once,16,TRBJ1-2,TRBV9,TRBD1,TGTGCCAGCAGCGTAGGGGGACAGGGGATCAACTATGGCTACACCTTC,CASSVGGQGINYGYTF
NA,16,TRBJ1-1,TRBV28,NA,TGTGCCAGCAGGGTAACACAGGGAACCGCAATCACTGAAGCTTTCTTT,CASRVTQGTAITEAFF
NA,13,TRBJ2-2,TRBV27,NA,TGTGCCAGCAGTCTCTCTGGCCCCGGGGAGCTGTTTTTT,CASSLSGPGELFF
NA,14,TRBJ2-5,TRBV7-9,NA,TGTGCCAGCAGCTTAGAGAACACAAGAGAGGCCCAGTACTTC,CASSLENTREAQYF
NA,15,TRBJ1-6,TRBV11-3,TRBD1,TGTGCCAGCAGCTTAGGGGGACAGTTCAATTCACCCCTCCACTTT,CASSLGGQFNSPLHF
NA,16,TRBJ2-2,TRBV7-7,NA,TGCGCCAGCAGCTTAGATCCAGGGACGAACACCGGGGAGCTGTTTTTT,CASSLDPGTNTGELFF
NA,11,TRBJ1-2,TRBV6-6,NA,TGTGCCAGCAGTTACAAGGAGGGCTACACCTTC,CASSYKEGYTF
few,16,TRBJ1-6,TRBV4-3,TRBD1,TGCGCCAGCAGCCAAGGGACAGGGGGCGGTAATTCACCCCTCCACTTT,CASSQGTGGGNSPLHF
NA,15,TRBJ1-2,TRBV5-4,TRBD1,TGTGCCAGCAGCCTACCCCAGGGGGCGGGCTATGGCTACACCTTC,CASSLPQGAGYGYTF
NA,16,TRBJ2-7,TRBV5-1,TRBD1,TGCGCCAGCAGCTTGGGGGCGGGACAGGGGTCCTACGAGCAGTACTTC,CASSLGAGQGSYEQYF
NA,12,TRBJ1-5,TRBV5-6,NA,TGTGCCAGCAGCCAGGAAAATCAGCCCCAGCATTTT,CASSQENQPQHF
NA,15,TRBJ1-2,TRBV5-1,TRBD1,TGCGCCAGCAGTGAAGGGGGCGATCCCAACTATGGCTACACCTTC,CASSEGGDPNYGYTF
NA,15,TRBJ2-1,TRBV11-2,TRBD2,TGTGCCAGCAGCCCTCGGACTAGCGGGTATAGGGGGCAGTTCTTC,CASSPRTSGYRGQFF
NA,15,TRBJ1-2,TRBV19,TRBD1,TGTGCCAGTAGGAGCGACAGGGACAGGTTGGGTGGCTACACCTTC,CASRSDRDRLGGYTF
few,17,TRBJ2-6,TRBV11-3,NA,TGTGCCAGCACGTACTACAGGCTATCCTCTGGGGCCAACGTCCTGACTTTC,CASTYYRLSSGANVLTF
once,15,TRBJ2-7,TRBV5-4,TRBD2,TGTGCCAGCAGCACCGCCGGGGGAGGGTTTTACGAGCAGTACTTC,CASSTAGGGFYEQYF
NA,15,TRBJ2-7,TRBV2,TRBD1,TGTGCCAGCAGTGAGTTTACAGGGGGGCCCTACGAGCAGTACTTC,CASSEFTGGPYEQYF
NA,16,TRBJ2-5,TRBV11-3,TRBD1,TGTGCCAGCAGCGCGTCCGGGACAGGGGTGGGAGAGACCCAGTACTTC,CASSASGTGVGETQYF
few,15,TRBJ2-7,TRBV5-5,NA,TGTGCCAGCAGCTTGTTTTCCAGGGGAACTAACGAGCAGTACTTC,CASSLFSRGTNEQYF
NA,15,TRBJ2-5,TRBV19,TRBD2,TGTGCCAGTAGTATTCGAGCGGGGGGACAAGAGACCCAGTACTTC,CASSIRAGGQETQYF
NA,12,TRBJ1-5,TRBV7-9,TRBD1,TGTGCCAGCGGGACAGGAAATCAGCCCCAGCATTTT,CASGTGNQPQHF
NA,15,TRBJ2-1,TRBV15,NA,TGTGCCACCAGCCCCGAGCGGAACTCCTACAATGAGCAGTTCTTC,CATSPERNSYNEQFF
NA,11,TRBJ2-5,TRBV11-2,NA,TGTGCCAGCAGCTCAAAAGAGACCCAGTACTTC,CASSSKETQYF
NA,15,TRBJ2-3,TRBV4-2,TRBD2,TGTGCCAGCAACGGGGCGGGGGATCCCACAGATACGCAGTATTTT,CASNGAGDPTDTQYF
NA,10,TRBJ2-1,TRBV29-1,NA,TGCAGCGCCGCCACTAGTGAGCAGTTCTTC,CSAATSEQFF
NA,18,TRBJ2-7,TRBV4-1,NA,TGCGCCAGCAGCCAAGCCAACAGGGCTACTGGGGGGGGTTACGAGCAGTACTTC,CASSQANRATGGGYEQYF
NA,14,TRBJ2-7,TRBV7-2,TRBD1,TGTGCCAGCAGCTCCGGGACAGGCAACTACGAGCAGTACTTC,CASSSGTGNYEQYF
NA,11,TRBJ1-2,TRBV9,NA,TGTGCCAGCAATGGCAGGTTAGGCTACACCTTC,CASNGRLGYTF
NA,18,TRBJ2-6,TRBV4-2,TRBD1,TGTGCCAGCAGCCACTACGGGACAGCTGGCTCTGGGGCCAACGTCCTGACTTTC,CASSHYGTAGSGANVLTF